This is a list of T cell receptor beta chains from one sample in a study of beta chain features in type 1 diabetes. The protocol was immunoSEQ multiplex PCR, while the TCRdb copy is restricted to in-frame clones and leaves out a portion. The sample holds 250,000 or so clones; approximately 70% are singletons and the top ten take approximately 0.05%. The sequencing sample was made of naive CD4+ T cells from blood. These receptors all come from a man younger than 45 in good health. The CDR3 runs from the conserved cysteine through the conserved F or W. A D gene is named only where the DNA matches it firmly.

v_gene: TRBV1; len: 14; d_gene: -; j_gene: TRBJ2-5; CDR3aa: CTSSQGLVGETQYF
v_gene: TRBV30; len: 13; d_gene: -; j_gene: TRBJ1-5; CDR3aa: CAWSVRGNQPQHF
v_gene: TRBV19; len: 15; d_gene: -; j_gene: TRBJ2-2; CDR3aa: CASSIRLGNTGELFF
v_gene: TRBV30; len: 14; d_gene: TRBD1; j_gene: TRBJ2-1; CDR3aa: CAWTDRGSYNEQFF
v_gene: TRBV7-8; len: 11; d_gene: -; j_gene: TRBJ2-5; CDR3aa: CASSSMETQYF
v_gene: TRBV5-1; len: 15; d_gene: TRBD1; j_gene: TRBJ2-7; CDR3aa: CASSSTGTEPYEQYF
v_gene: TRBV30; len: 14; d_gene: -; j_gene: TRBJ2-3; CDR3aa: CACRLGTAADTQYF
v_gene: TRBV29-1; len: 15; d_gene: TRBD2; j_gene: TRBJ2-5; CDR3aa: CSVAGGSGRSETQYF
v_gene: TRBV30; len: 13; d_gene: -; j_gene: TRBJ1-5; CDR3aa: CAWSVTGNQPQHF
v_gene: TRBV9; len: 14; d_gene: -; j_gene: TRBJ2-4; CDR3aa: CASSVDRVGNIQYF
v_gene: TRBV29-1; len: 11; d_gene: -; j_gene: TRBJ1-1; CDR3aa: CSAGTLLEAFF
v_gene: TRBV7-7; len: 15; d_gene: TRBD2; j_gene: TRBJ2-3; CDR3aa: CASSRGTSGSDTQYF
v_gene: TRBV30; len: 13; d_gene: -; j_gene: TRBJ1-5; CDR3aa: CALRGDSNQPQHF
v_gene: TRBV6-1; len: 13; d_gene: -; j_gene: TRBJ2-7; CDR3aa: CASGTFGSYEQYF
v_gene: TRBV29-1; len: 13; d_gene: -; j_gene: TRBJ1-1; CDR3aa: CSVVGRMNTEAFF
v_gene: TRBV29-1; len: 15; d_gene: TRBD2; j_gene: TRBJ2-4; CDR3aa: CSVIAGSLAKNIQYF
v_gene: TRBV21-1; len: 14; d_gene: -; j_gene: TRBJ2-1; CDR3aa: CASSKGDSGTGLFF
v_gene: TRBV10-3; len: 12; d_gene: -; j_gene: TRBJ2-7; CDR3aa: CAIGEGDYEQYF
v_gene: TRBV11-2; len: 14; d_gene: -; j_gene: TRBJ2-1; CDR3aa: CASSLEPLYSSKFF
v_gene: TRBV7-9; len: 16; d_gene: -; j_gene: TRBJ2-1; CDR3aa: CASSPRFTSTNNEQFF
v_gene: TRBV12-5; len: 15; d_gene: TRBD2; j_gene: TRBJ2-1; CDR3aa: CASAPGTSGLNEQFF
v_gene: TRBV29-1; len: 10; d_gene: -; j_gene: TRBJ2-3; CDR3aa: CSVLENTQYF
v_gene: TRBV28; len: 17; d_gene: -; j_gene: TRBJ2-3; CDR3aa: CASSFLSLRESTDTQYF
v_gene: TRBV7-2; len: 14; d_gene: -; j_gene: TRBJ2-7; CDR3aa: CASSLLVWGGEQYF
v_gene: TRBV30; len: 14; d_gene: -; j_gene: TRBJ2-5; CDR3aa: CAWRSRLTGETQYF
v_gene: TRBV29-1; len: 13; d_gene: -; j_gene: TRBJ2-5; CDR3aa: CSVAAVLQETQYF
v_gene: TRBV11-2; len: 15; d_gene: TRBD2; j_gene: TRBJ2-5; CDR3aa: CASRPPGLSQETQYF
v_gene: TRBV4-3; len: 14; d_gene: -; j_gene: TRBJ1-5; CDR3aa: CASSQRLGDQPQHF
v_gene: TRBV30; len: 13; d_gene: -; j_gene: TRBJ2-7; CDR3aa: CAWSIPVANEQYF
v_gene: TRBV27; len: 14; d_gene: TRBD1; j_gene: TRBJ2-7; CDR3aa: CASSLTGGGYEQYF
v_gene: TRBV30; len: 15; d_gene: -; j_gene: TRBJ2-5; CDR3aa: CAWSALGRPEETQYF
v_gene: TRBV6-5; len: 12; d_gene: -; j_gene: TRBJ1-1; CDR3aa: CASTTRGTEAFF
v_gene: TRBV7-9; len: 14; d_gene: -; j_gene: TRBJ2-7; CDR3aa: CASSLGWESYEQYF
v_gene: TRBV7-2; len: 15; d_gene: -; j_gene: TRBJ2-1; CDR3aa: CASSLVWSSYNEQFF
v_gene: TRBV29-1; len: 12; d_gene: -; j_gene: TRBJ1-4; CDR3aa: CSVDGGDEKLFF
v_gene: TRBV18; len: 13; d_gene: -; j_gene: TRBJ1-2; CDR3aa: CASSPVPNYGYTF
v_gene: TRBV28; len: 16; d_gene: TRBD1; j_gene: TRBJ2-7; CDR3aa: CASSPSPGQGEHEQYF
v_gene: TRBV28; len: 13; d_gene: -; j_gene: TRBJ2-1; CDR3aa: CASTGGGINEQFF
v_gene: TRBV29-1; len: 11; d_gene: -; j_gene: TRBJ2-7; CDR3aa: CSVDQGYEQYF
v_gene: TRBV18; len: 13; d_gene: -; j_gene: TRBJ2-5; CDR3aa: CASSPGAQETQYF
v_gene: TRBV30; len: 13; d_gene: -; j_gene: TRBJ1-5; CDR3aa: CAWSVQSNQPQHF
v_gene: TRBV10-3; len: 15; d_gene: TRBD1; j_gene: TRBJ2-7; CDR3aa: CAIRSTGVGSYEQYF
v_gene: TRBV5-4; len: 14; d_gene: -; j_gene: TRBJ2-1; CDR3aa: CASSLSGDWDEQFF
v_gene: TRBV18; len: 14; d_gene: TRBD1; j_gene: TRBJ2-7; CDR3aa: CASSPGTGNHEQYF
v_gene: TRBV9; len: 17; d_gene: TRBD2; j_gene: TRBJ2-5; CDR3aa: CASSAGRLAGAQETQYF
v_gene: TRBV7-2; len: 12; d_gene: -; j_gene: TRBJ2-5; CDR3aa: CASSGLRETQYF
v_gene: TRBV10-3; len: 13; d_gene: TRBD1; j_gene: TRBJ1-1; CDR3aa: CAISGTGSYEAFF
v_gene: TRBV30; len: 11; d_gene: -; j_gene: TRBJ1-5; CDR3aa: CAWSRGQPQHF
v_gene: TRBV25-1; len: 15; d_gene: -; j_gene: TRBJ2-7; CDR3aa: CASSAAYKPTDEQYF
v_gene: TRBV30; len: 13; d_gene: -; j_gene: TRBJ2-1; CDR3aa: CAWSVLVGGEQFF
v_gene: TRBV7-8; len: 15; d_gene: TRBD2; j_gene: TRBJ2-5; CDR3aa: CASSLLGGSEETQYF
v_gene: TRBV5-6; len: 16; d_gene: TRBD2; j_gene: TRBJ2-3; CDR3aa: CASSPGLAASGDTQYF
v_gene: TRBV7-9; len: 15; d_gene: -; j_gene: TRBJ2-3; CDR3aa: CASSLVRTTTDTQYF
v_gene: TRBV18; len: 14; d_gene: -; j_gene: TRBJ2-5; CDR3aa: CASSRGPARETQYF
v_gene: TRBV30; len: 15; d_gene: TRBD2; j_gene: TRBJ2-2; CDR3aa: CAWSVLAGSTGELFF
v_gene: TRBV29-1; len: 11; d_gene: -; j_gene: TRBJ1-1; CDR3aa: CSAWTNTEAFF
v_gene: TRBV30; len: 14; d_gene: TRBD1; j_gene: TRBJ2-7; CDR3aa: CAWSVRDSLGGQYF
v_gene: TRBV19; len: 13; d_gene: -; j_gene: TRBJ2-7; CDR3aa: CASSMGSYYEQYF
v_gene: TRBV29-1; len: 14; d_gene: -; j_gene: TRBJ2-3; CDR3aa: CSVDPGDGTDTQYF
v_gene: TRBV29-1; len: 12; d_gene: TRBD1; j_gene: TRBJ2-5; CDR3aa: CSAVTGQETQYF